This T cell receptor (beta chain) was recovered during a study of blood T cell repertoires in COVID-19. Overall study context: Samples came from the United States, Italy and Spain, spanning acute and convalescent COVID-19. The cDNA or gDNA used as material had been derived from T cells, B-cell-depleted T cells, or PBMCs.

Study processing details: How many nucleated cells were present was estimated from reference gene primer amplification. Some clones are missing from TCRdb's copy, which holds only in-frame ones; the method was immunoSEQ multiplex PCR. V and J calls and clone size follow that table, whereas D and trimming were derived from the DNA. The repertoire holds some 400,000 clones, with 81% as singletons. This clone has only one observation. CDR3 length: 14 residues. J lost 3 bases, V lost 5 bases, and 1 base had no gene match. Germline-derived CDR1 and CDR2 are MNHNY and SVGAGI (reference sequence). Material: peripheral blood. This chain links TRBV6-6 with TRBJ2-1, with 10 bases matching TRBD2. This sequence originates from a human donor with acute or convalescent COVID-19. The donor label of this sample is uncertain. This chain's CDR3 is CASSLAGVYNEQFF. The CDR3 DNA follows: TGTGCCAGCAGTCTAGCGGGAGTCTACAATGAGCAGTTCTTC.